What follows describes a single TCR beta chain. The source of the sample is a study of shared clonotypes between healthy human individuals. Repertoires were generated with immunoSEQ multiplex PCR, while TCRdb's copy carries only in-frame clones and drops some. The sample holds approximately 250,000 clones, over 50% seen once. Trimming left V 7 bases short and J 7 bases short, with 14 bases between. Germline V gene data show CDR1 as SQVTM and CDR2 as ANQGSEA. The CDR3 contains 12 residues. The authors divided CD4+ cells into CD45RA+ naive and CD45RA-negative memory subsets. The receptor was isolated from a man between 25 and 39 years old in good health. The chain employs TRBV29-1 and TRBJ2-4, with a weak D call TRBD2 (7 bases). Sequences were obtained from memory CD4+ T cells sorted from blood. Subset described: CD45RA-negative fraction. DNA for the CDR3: TGCAGCGCGAAGGGGGGAGGGAACATTCAGTACTTC. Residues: CSAKGGGNIQYF. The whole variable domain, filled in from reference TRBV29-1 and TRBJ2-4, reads SAVISQKPSRDICQRGTSLTIQCQVDSQVTMMFWYRQQPGQSLTLIATANQGSEATYESGFVIDKFPISRPNLTFSTLTVSNMSPEDSSIYLCSAKGGGNIQYFGAGTRLSVL.